Presented here are 30 T cell receptor beta chains from one specimen sequenced in a study of blood T cell repertoires in COVID-19. TCRdb's copy holds only in-frame clones and misses some; the assay was immunoSEQ multiplex PCR. Among roughly 43,000 clones listed, roughly 70% were seen once. Material: peripheral blood. Source of these receptors: an older man with acute or convalescent COVID-19.

The V and J genes are TRBV19 and TRBJ1-6; possibly TRBD1 for D (5 bases). Germline V gene data show CDR1 as LNHDA and CDR2 as SQIVND (reference sequence). With 5 bases removed from V and 0 bases from J, the gap between germline ends came to 11 bases. The CDR3 spans 16 residues. The CDR3 DNA is TGTGCCAGTAGTGGGCAGGGTAGCTCCTATAATTCACCCCTCCACTTT. This translates into CASSGQGSSYNSPLHF.

The CDR3 DNA reads as TGTGCCAGCAGCCTACGACAGGGCAGCAATCAGCCCCAGCATTTT. Translated, it gives CASSLRQGSNQPQHF. The chain carries TRBV7-2 and TRBJ1-5; TRBD1 matches 7 bases. The CDR3 contains 15 residues. The V gene end was trimmed by 5 bases and the J gene end by 1 base; junction bases not matched to a gene: 5. CDR1 and CDR2 (germline): SGHTA, FQGNSA.

The chain joins TRBV5-4 to TRBJ1-2; 7 bases are shared with TRBD1. This CDR3 is 14 amino acids long. Germline CDR1 reads SGHNT; CDR2 reads YYREEE (reference sequence). Trimming took 3 bases from V and 2 from J; bases not matched to a gene: 4. This chain's CDR3 is CASSSRTGNYGYTF. The CDR3 DNA follows: TGTGCCAGCAGCTCGCGGACAGGAAACTATGGCTACACCTTC.

The rearrangement joins TRBV5-1 to TRBJ1-1; 9 nucleotides line up with TRBD1. There are 16 residues in the CDR3. After removal of 0 bases from V and 4 bases from J, the junction contained 7 bases not matched to a gene. Germline values: CDR1 SGHRS, CDR2 YFSETQ. CDR3 amino acids: CASSLDGTGRTTEAFF. The CDR3 nucleotides read TGCGCCAGCAGCTTGGACGGGACAGGGAGGACCACTGAAGCTTTCTTT.

V gene TRBV11-2 combines with J gene TRBJ2-7; D gene ambiguous. Germline CDR1 is SGHAT and CDR2 is FQNNGV. Trimming took 0 bases from V and 1 from J, leaving 7 bases between them. The CDR3 is made up of 14 amino acids. This CDR3 reads CASSLDPGSYEQYF. The CDR3 nucleotides are TGTGCCAGCAGCTTAGATCCAGGTTCCTACGAGCAGTACTTC.

The DNA for the CDR3 is TGTGCCTGGAGTACCCGGGGGGGCGGGAGGTCCTACGAGCAGTACTTC. Its protein is CAWSTRGGGRSYEQYF. The rearrangement links TRBV30 to TRBJ2-7; TRBD2 aligns across 8 bases. The CDR3 has 16 residues. Germline CDR1 and CDR2: GTSNPN and SVGIG (reference sequence). After removal of 2 bases from V and 1 base from J, the junction contained 10 bases not matched to a gene. The complete variable domain, with remaining parts taken from reference TRBV30 and TRBJ2-7, reads SQTIHQWPATLVQPVGSPLSLECTVEGTSNPNLYWYRQAAGRGLQLLFYSVGIGQISSEVPQNLSASRPQDRQFILSSKKLLLSDSGFYLCAWSTRGGGRSYEQYFGPGTRLTVT.

This chain joins TRBV5-1 and TRBJ2-3, with D possibly TRBD1 on 5 matching bases. This CDR3 region has 14 residues. Germline V gene lookup returns CDR1 SGHRS and CDR2 YFSETQ. V dropped 0 bases and J dropped 12 bases, with 17 bases sitting between them. The CDR3 protein is CASSLAWTTQAQYF. The DNA of the CDR3 is TGCGCCAGCAGCTTGGCCTGGACAACTCAGGCCCAGTATTTT.

This clone came up a few times. The V gene is TRBV7-8, the J gene TRBJ2-7; 8 nucleotides match TRBD2. Germline V lookup: CDR1 SGHVS, CDR2 FQNEAQ. The CDR3 length is 13 residues. V gave up 8 bases and J gave up 1 base; unmatched junction bases: 4. CDR3 loop: CASGTRSSYEQYF. In nucleotides, the CDR3 is TGTGCCAGCGGGACTAGATCTTCCTACGAGCAGTACTTC. Using reference TRBV7-8 and TRBJ2-7 for the parts outside the CDR3, the full variable domain is GAGVSQSPRYKVAKRGQDVALRCDPISGHVSLFWYQQALGQGPEFLTYFQNEAQLDKSGLPSDRFFAERPEGSVSTLKIQRTQQEDSAVYLCASGTRSSYEQYFGPGTRLTVT.

This clone was seen a handful of times. The chain recombines TRBV30 with TRBJ1-2, with D possibly matching TRBD1 (5 bases). With 2 bases removed from V and 7 bases from J, the gap between germline ends came to 11 bases. The CDR3 contains 12 residues. Germline values: CDR1 GTSNPN, CDR2 SVGIG (reference sequence). The CDR3 spells CAWSRQNSGYTF. CDR3 nucleotides: TGTGCCTGGAGTCGACAGAATAGTGGCTACACCTTC.

The count of this clone is one. This rearrangement joins TRBV2 to TRBJ1-2; 8 bases align to TRBD1. The trim removed 5 bases at V and 0 bases at J, leaving 5 bases unmatched. The CDR3 extends over 15 amino acids. CDR1 is SNHLY, CDR2 FYNNEI, per germline. The chain's CDR3 is CASSSDRDSNYGYTF. The CDR3, as DNA: TGTGCCAGCAGTTCGGACAGGGACTCTAACTATGGCTACACCTTC. Supplemented by reference TRBV2 and TRBJ1-2, the full variable domain reads EPEVTQTPSHQVTQMGQEVILRCVPISNHLYFYWYRQILGQKVEFLVSFYNNEISEKSEIFDDQFSVERPDGSNFTLKIRSTKLEDSAMYFCASSSDRDSNYGYTFGSGTRLTVV.

The chain uses TRBV12-3 or TRBV12-4 and TRBJ1-1; D is undetermined. The CDR3 has 11 residues. V shed 3 bases and J shed 5 bases, with 4 bases lying between them. The CDR3 here is CASSLETEAFF. The CDR3 bases are TGTGCCAGCAGTTTGGAGACTGAAGCTTTCTTT.

The genes are TRBV18 and TRBJ1-2; D is uncertain. V was trimmed by 2 bases and J by 2 bases, leaving 9 bases between them. The CDR3 consists of 14 residues. Germline CDR1 KGHSH, CDR2 LQKENI. CDR3 nucleotide sequence: TGTGCCAGCTCACCAGAGGCCAGAAACTATGGCTACACCTTC. Translation gives CASSPEARNYGYTF.

V gene TRBV6-5 combines with J gene TRBJ1-6; D might be TRBD1 (6 bases). Germline CDR1 MNHEY, CDR2 SVGAGI. The V and J ends lost 6 bases and 11 bases respectively, with 17 bases between them. The length of the CDR3 is 14 residues. The CDR3 here is CASRAGTNRPPLHF. DNA for the CDR3: TGTGCCAGCAGGGCCGGGACAAATCGGCCACCCCTCCACTTT.

The chain links TRBV5-1 to TRBJ1-5; the D is unclear. The V end lost 0 bases, the J end lost 4 bases, and 5 bases lay between the germline ends. The CDR3 runs to 13 residues. The germline gives CDR1 SGHRS, CDR2 YFSETQ. The CDR3 nucleotides read TGCGCCAGCAGCTTGGACATGAATCAGCCCCAGCATTTT. Translation: CASSLDMNQPQHF. Supplemented by reference TRBV5-1 and TRBJ1-5, the full variable domain reads KAGVTQTPRYLIKTRGQQVTLSCSPISGHRSVSWYQQTPGQGLQFLFEYFSETQRNKGNFPGRFSGRQFSNSRSEMNVSTLELGDSALYLCASSLDMNQPQHFGDGTRLSIL.

This clone appeared a single time. The chain couples TRBV18 to TRBJ2-1; D remains ambiguous. V lost 5 bases and J 8 bases, leaving 16 bases between the germline ends. Per germline, CDR1 KGHSH and CDR2 LQKENI. The CDR3 length is 14 residues. The CDR3 sequence is CASSRNPQVDEQFF. CDR3 bases: TGTGCCAGCTCAAGGAACCCTCAGGTCGATGAGCAGTTCTTC.

The J gene is TRBJ2-7, the V gene TRBV6-5; no definite D call. CDR3 length equals 15 residues. The germline CDR1 and CDR2 sequences are MNHEY and SVGAGI. Trimming took 8 bases from V and 4 from J, leaving 21 bases between them. This CDR3 is CASGSIGVTVYEQYF. The CDR3 nucleotides are TGTGCCAGCGGATCAATTGGAGTGACGGTGTACGAGCAGTACTTC.

V and J are TRBV10-3 and TRBJ2-1; 8 bases agree with TRBD1. The V gene end was trimmed by 5 bases and the J gene end by 6 bases; junction bases not matched to a gene: 3. Germline loops: CDR1 ENHRY, CDR2 SYGVKD. CDR3 length: 13 amino acids. The CDR3, as DNA: TGTGCCATCAGTAGAGACAGGGGCAATGAGCAGTTCTTC. Its translation: CAISRDRGNEQFF.

The J gene is TRBJ2-7, the V gene TRBV6-2 or TRBV6-3; the D gene is possibly TRBD2 (6 bases). V was clipped by 4 bases and J by 0 bases, with 13 bases between them. The CDR3 loop spans 15 amino acids. Germline CDR1 is MNHEY and CDR2 is SVGEGT. The CDR3 loop reads CASSSLAASSYEQYF. CDR3 nucleotide sequence: TGTGCCAGCAGTTCCTTAGCGGCAAGCTCCTACGAGCAGTACTTC.

The chain has TRBV25-1 and TRBJ1-4; D is possibly TRBD1 (6 bases). The V gene lost 2 bases and the J gene lost 0 bases, with 10 bases spanning the gap. The CDR3 runs 16 residues. Germline V gene data show CDR1 as MGHDK and CDR2 as SYGVNS. CDR3 sequence (DNA): TGTGCCAGCAGTGAACTCCGGACAGCAACTAATGAAAAACTGTTTTTT. The encoded protein is CASSELRTATNEKLFF.

This chain links TRBV10-3 with TRBJ2-5, with TRBD1 identical over 7 bases. The CDR3 totals 12 residues. Per the germline V gene, CDR1 is ENHRY and CDR2 is SYGVKD. With 8 bases clipped from V and 7 bases from J, the junction kept 7 bases outside the gene matches. The CDR3 loop reads CAIRDSLSTQYF. In DNA form, the CDR3 reads TGTGCCATCCGGGACAGCCTTTCGACCCAGTACTTC.

There are a few counts of this clone. The chain carries TRBV2 and TRBJ1-2; the match to TRBD1 covers 7 bases. The CDR3 runs to 14 residues. Germline V gives CDR1 SNHLY, CDR2 FYNNEI. V shed 4 bases and J 6 bases; nucleotides not matched to a gene: 8. The CDR3 DNA reads as TGTGCCAGCAGTGTGGGAAGGGGGCTGGATGGCTACACCTTC. As protein: CASSVGRGLDGYTF.

This chain uses TRBV18 with TRBJ2-2; TRBD2 matches at 11 bases. CDR3 size: 16 residues. Germline V gene lookup returns CDR1 KGHSH and CDR2 LQKENI. J was trimmed by 10 bases and V by 2 bases; bases with no gene match: 9. CDR3 residues: CASSPTSGSHFEELFF. The DNA of the CDR3 is TGTGCCAGCTCACCAACTAGCGGGAGTCATTTCGAGGAGCTGTTTTTT.

This chain connects TRBV9 to TRBJ2-3; 8 nucleotides match TRBD2. Germline trimming cut 3 bases from V and 0 bases from J; bases unmatched to any gene: 3. The CDR3 length is 15 residues. Germline V gene sequence: CDR1 SGDLS, CDR2 YYNGEE. The CDR3 nucleotides are TGTGCCAGCAGCGGGGCTAGCGGGAGCACAGATACGCAGTATTTT. It encodes CASSGASGSTDTQYF.

The CDR3 DNA reads as TGTGCCAGCAGCAAATTAGCGGAATCCTACGAGCAGTACTTC. This sequence encodes CASSKLAESYEQYF. This chain links TRBV14 with TRBJ2-7; D may be TRBD2 (6 bases). Trimming removed 5 bases from V and 1 base from J, with 12 bases in between. The CDR3 runs 14 residues. Germline V gene sequence: CDR1 SGHDN, CDR2 FVKESK.

This clone was counted a few times. The CDR3 region is CASSQGTRRRWNEQFF. The CDR3 DNA reads TGCGCCAGCAGCCAAGGGACTCGCCGCCGGTGGAATGAGCAGTTCTTC. The genes are TRBV4-3 and TRBJ2-1, with D possibly TRBD2 on 5 matching bases. CDR3 length: 16 amino acids. The germline V gene has CDR1 LGHNA and CDR2 YSLEER. Trimming removed 1 base at V and 7 bases at J, with 17 bases between.

This clone showed up just once. The chain has TRBV9 and TRBJ2-1, with TRBD1 as a possible D gene (5 bases). This CDR3 spans 15 amino acids. V lost 3 bases to trimming and J lost 0 bases, with 10 bases between them. CDR1 is SGDLS, CDR2 YYNGEE, per germline. The CDR3 reads CASSGRASSYNEQFF. CDR3 nucleotide sequence: TGTGCCAGCAGCGGCAGGGCTAGCTCCTACAATGAGCAGTTCTTC.

The rearrangement joins TRBV6-4 to TRBJ2-1; D is perhaps TRBD2 (5 bases). V dropped 0 bases and J dropped 0 bases, with 9 bases sitting between them. This CDR3 has 16 amino acids. CDR1 is MRHNA, CDR2 SNTAGT, per germline. This CDR3 is CASSDSTRASYNEQFF. The CDR3 DNA sequence: TGTGCCAGCAGTGACTCGACGAGGGCCTCCTACAATGAGCAGTTCTTC.

This clone was picked up a small number of times. The gene calls are TRBV5-5 and TRBJ2-5, with 7 bases lining up with TRBD1. The CDR3 spans 16 residues. The ends lost 0 bases at V and 5 bases at J; junction bases unmatched: 10. Germline V CDR1 and CDR2: SGHKS, YYEKEE (reference sequence). The CDR3 DNA reads TGTGCCAGCAGCTTGGTGGCTGCGACAGGGACCGAGACCCAGTACTTC. It codes for CASSLVAATGTETQYF.

J is TRBJ1-3 and V is TRBV19; D uncertain. V lost 4 bases and J 0 bases, leaving 10 bases between the germline ends. The V gene's germline CDR1 is LNHDA and CDR2 SQIVND (reference sequence). This CDR3 has 15 residues. This CDR3 reads CASSREGLSGNTIYF. Written as DNA, the CDR3 is TGTGCCAGTAGTAGAGAGGGCCTCTCTGGAAACACCATATATTTT.

The genes are TRBV30 and TRBJ2-7; D unresolved. The CDR3 loop spans 11 amino acids. From germline, CDR1 is GTSNPN and CDR2 SVGIG (reference sequence). V was clipped by 5 bases and J by 2 bases, with 7 bases between them. CDR3 protein: CAWGPTYEQYF. CDR3 nucleotides: TGTGCCTGGGGACCCACCTACGAGCAGTACTTC.